The 5 T cell receptor beta chains below were found in one sample sequenced in a study of regulatory T cells in long-lasting Graves disease. Time point given: newly diagnosed GD, antithyroid drugs for less than 3 months. With RNA extracted from PBMCs as input, the TCR library was made. CDR3 regions were amplified by Arm-PCR using iRepertoire HTBI primers to build TCR beta libraries. TCRdb reprocessed the multiplex PCR reads via MiXCR and lists one record per CDR3 protein. The table records roughly 500,000 distinct CDR3 sequences, 13% of them present only once. The same specimen was also included in a second study, on T cells in Graves' hyperthyroidism and ophthalmopathy.

The sample consisted of peripheral blood mononuclear cells (PBMCs), taken at new diagnosis, from a patient treated with antithyroid drugs. These receptors were obtained from a man aged 25 to 40 with Graves disease.

This clonotype was recorded many times. V is TRBV30 and J is TRBJ1-4; TRBD1 matches 7 bases. The V gene end was trimmed by 3 bases and the J gene end by 7 bases; junction bases not matched to a gene: 17. CDR1 is GTSNPN, CDR2 SVGIG, per germline (reference sequence). This CDR3 has 17 amino acids. CDR3 sequence reads: CAWSPGQIHPRGEKLFF. In nucleotides, the CDR3 is TGTGCCTGGAGCCCGGGACAGATTCACCCGAGGGGTGAAAAACTGTTTTTT.

This clonotype was counted ten times or more. The germline gene is not matched at one end of the junction; a read error may be the cause. V gene TRBV6-5 combines with J gene TRBJ2-1; no clear D. Germline CDR1 MNHEY, CDR2 SVGAGI. The CDR3 is 12 amino acids. CDR3 residues: CASSNSADEQFF. In DNA form, the CDR3 reads TGTGCCAGCAGTAACTCTGCGGATGAGCAGTTCTTC.

The chain combines TRBV11-2 with TRBJ2-7; 8 bases match TRBD2. V lost 5 bases and J lost 9; bases outside the gene matches: 9. CDR3 length: 13 amino acids. Germline CDR1 and CDR2: SGHAT and FQNNGV. CDR3 amino acids: CASSPTRGGGQYF. The DNA of the CDR3 is TGTGCCAGCAGCCCCACCCGGGGGGGAGGGCAGTACTTC.

This clonotype showed up many times. This rearrangement joins TRBV20-1 to TRBJ1-2, with TRBD1 matching 9 bases. V shed 6 bases and J 5 bases; nucleotides not matched to a gene: 7. The CDR3 is 13 residues long. Germline V gene sequence: CDR1 DFQATT, CDR2 SNEGSKA (reference sequence). The CDR3 DNA follows: TGCAGTGCAGACGAACAGGGGGCTTATGGCTACACCTTC. Its protein product is CSADEQGAYGYTF.

Ten or more counts support this clonotype. The rearrangement links TRBV11-2 to TRBJ1-2; D not certain. The V end lost 1 base, the J end lost 4 bases, and 13 bases lay between the germline ends. The CDR3 loop spans 15 amino acids. Germline loops: CDR1 SGHAT, CDR2 FQNNGV. CDR3 DNA: TGTGCCAGCAGCTTAGCGAGGGATGGCGGCTATGGCTACACCTTC. It yields the protein CASSLARDGGYGYTF. The full variable domain, rest sourced from reference TRBV11-2 and TRBJ1-2, is EAGVAQSPRYKIIEKRQSVAFWCNPISGHATLYWYQQILGQGPKLLIQFQNNGVVDDSQLPKDRFSAERLKGVDSTLKIQPAKLEDSAVYLCASSLARDGGYGYTFGSGTRLTVV.